The present T cell receptor (beta chain) was sequenced within a study of cytomegalovirus exposure and HLA in healthy donors. Study-level results: With high specificity and sensitivity, the classifier reportedly diagnosed cytomegalovirus status.

Deletions cut 7 bases from V and 2 bases from J, with 12 bases between. This CDR3 has 14 residues. The germline CDR1 and CDR2 sequences are SNHLY and FYNNEI. Using immunoSEQ multiplex PCR, the repertoire was profiled, and TCRdb retains in-frame clones only, with some absent. This sample has 200,000 to 300,000 clones, with less than 90% found just once. This clone was recorded once. What it binds is not known. From the roughly 110-subject validation cohort, which was separate from the approximately 670-subject first cohort, the donors were drawn. The clonotype comes from a man younger than 35 in good health and CMV-seropositive. The chain joins TRBV2 to TRBJ2-1; D unresolved. Sequencing was performed on PBMCs. CDR3: CASKPTLTYNEQFF. CDR3 nucleotide sequence: TGTGCCAGCAAGCCGACTTTAACCTACAATGAGCAGTTCTTC.